This T cell receptor (beta chain) was recovered during a study of response to subunit inactivated influenza vaccine. TCRdb itself ran the RT-PCR reads through MiXCR, one entry per CDR3 protein. Of 650,000 to 800,000 distinct CDR3 sequences detected, over 11% appear once; the ten largest clones hold around 6.5%. Study-wide findings and caveats: The authors put forward the suggestion that each seasonal influenza vaccination may bring in only a limited number of new T cells.

On this clonotype itself: Its antigen is as yet unknown.

This CDR3 spans 14 amino acids. Germline-derived CDR1 and CDR2 are SEHNR and FQNEAQ (reference sequence). Trimming took 2 bases from V and 5 from J; bases not matched to a gene: 4. This material consisted of PBMCs from blood, taken about 14 days before vaccination. The V and J genes are TRBV7-9 and TRBJ2-3; 7 bases fit TRBD2. The receptor comes from a man aged 50 to 59 who received an inactivated influenza vaccine. The CDR3 DNA follows: TGTGCCAGCAGCTTAACGGGAGGTCAAGATACGCAGTATTTT. Translation gives CASSLTGGQDTQYF.